The next 14 T cell receptor beta chains were all read from a single sample in a study of T cells in Graves' hyperthyroidism and ophthalmopathy. There were TCR beta CDR3 regions amplified from RNA transcripts. Initially, a first-round RT-PCR of the TCR CDR3 employed the HTBI primer set. TCRdb re-derived calls from the multiplex PCR reads in MiXCR, one entry per CDR3 protein. The sample consists of over 150,000 distinct CDR3 sequences, 17% of them appearing once. Sequenced: blood. These receptors came from a woman between 45 and 60 years old with Graves' hyperthyroidism.

The rearrangement links TRBV3-1 to TRBJ2-1; the D gene is possibly TRBD2 (6 bases). Per the germline V gene, CDR1 is LGHDT and CDR2 is YNNKEL (reference sequence). With 6 bases removed from V and 2 bases from J, the gap between germline ends came to 17 bases. CDR3 length: 16 residues. The CDR3 DNA follows: TGTGCCAGCAGAGACCGGGACTCCACCCCCTACAATGAGCAGTTCTTC. Its protein product is CASRDRDSTPYNEQFF.

The chain is built from TRBV29-1 and TRBJ2-1, with 12 bases that match TRBD2. The CDR3 is 14 residues long. After removal of 6 bases from V and 9 bases from J, the junction contained 9 bases not matched to a gene. Germline V gives CDR1 SQVTM, CDR2 ANQGSEA. Here the CDR3 DNA reads TGCAGCGTCGCGACTAGCGGGGGTACCGGTGAGCAGTTCTTC. It specifies CSVATSGGTGEQFF.

There are a few counts of this clonotype. The chain carries TRBV15 and TRBJ2-3, with 9 bases matching TRBD2. Per germline, CDR1 LNHNV and CDR2 YYDKDF (reference sequence). V lost 0 bases to trimming and J lost 3 bases; unmatched junction nucleotides: 10. This CDR3 has 18 amino acids. The CDR3 is CATSRDRGLAGETDTQYF. CDR3 DNA sequence: TGTGCCACCAGCAGAGATAGGGGCTTAGCGGGAGAAACAGATACGCAGTATTTT.

This clonotype was seen only a few times. The chain employs TRBV14 and TRBJ1-2, with D unresolved. Trimming shortened V by 0 bases and J by 7 bases, and 9 bases separated the two germline ends. The CDR3 totals 13 residues. In germline, CDR1 is SGHDN, CDR2 FVKESK. The CDR3, as DNA: TGTGCCAGCAGCCAAGATTTGACAAGTGGCTACACCTTC. This gives the protein CASSQDLTSGYTF.

This clonotype was recorded many times. The chain carries TRBV18 and TRBJ2-2; TRBD2 matches 7 bases. V shed 6 bases and J 2 bases; nucleotides not matched to a gene: 6. Germline assignment: CDR1 KGHSH and CDR2 LQKENI. This CDR3 region has 15 residues. The CDR3 bases are TGTGCCAGCTCGTGGAGACTAGCCAACACCGGGGAGCTGTTTTTT. Translating gives CASSWRLANTGELFF.

This clonotype appeared many times. V is TRBV25-1 and J is TRBJ2-2; D is perhaps TRBD1 or TRBD2 (6 bases each). The CDR3 extends over 18 amino acids. From germline, CDR1 is MGHDK and CDR2 SYGVNS. Trimming cost V 5 bases and J 6 bases, with 25 bases left between them. CDR3 residues: CASSSPWARGHSPGELFF. The CDR3 DNA reads as TGTGCCAGCAGTTCCCCGTGGGCCCGGGGGCATTCCCCCGGGGAGCTGTTTTTT.

The chain recombines TRBV29-1 with TRBJ2-5, with TRBD2 matching 10 bases. The CDR3 loop spans 15 amino acids. V was pared by 3 bases and J by 3 bases, with 7 bases of the junction left unmatched. The germline CDR1 and CDR2 sequences are SQVTM and ANQGSEA. The CDR3 reads CSVELASGREETQYF. CDR3 coding DNA: TGCAGCGTTGAGTTGGCTAGCGGGAGAGAAGAGACCCAGTACTTC.

This clonotype was recorded many times. This chain connects TRBV12-5 to TRBJ2-3, with 7 bases fitting TRBD1. This CDR3 region has 13 residues. CDR1 and CDR2 from the germline V gene are LGHNT and FRNRAP. J was trimmed by 7 bases and V by 3 bases; bases with no gene match: 4. CDR3 protein: CASGFPQGNTQYF. CDR3 bases: TGTGCTAGTGGTTTCCCACAGGGGAATACGCAGTATTTT.

The chain has TRBV20-1 and TRBJ2-5; D is undetermined. Germline V lookup: CDR1 DFQATT, CDR2 SNEGSKA (reference sequence). The V and J ends lost 4 bases and 7 bases respectively, with 13 bases between them. This CDR3 is 12 amino acids long. The CDR3, as DNA: TGCAGTGCTATGCTAACTGAAGGGACCCAGTACTTC. This translates into CSAMLTEGTQYF.

This clonotype came up many times. The chain is built from TRBV5-1 and TRBJ1-1; 7 bases match TRBD1. There are 15 residues in the CDR3. Germline V CDR1 and CDR2: SGHRS, YFSETQ. The V gene end was trimmed by 4 bases and the J gene end by 10 bases; junction bases not matched to a gene: 16. As DNA, the CDR3 is TGCGCCAGCAGCCTAAGACAGGGCCTGACCGAGGGAGCTTTCTTT. It specifies CASSLRQGLTEGAFF.

This clonotype turned up a few times. The gene calls are TRBV7-9 and TRBJ2-5; tentative D call: TRBD2 (6 bases). Germline V gene lookup returns CDR1 SEHNR and CDR2 FQNEAQ (reference sequence). This CDR3 is 15 amino acids long. V shed 4 bases and J shed 4 bases, with 16 bases lying between them. As DNA, the CDR3 is TGTGCCAGCAGCTCCATCAGACTAGTCGCAGAGACCCAGTACTTC. Encoded protein: CASSSIRLVAETQYF.

At least ten counts were recorded for this clonotype. Here the CDR3 DNA reads TGCGCCAGCAGCTTGGAACAATTGGAAAGCGGGAGCGAGCAGTACTTC. Translating gives CASSLEQLESGSEQYF. The chain has TRBV5-1 and TRBJ2-7, with 8 positions matching TRBD2. V gave up 0 bases and J gave up 6 bases; unmatched junction bases: 11. CDR3 size: 16 residues. Germline-derived CDR1 and CDR2 are SGHRS and YFSETQ.

This chain connects TRBV12-5 to TRBJ2-3; a weak D match, TRBD2 (6 bases). The CDR3 covers 15 residues. CDR1 is LGHNT, CDR2 FRNRAP, per germline. V lost 0 bases, J lost 7 bases, and 14 bases lay in between. CDR3 sequence (DNA): TGTGCTAGTGGTTTGGTACTAGGAGGGCCAAATACGCAGTATTTT. Residues: CASGLVLGGPNTQYF.

In its sample, this clonotype was seen many times. The rearrangement uses TRBV24-1 and TRBJ2-7; TRBD2 agrees at 7 bases. The CDR3 loop spans 16 amino acids. J lost 2 bases, V lost 4 bases, and 10 bases had no gene match. CDR1 is KGHDR, CDR2 SFDVKD, per germline. The CDR3 nucleotides are TGTGCCACCAGTGACCCAAGAGCCGGGACTACCTACGAGCAGTACTTC. This translates into CATSDPRAGTTYEQYF.